This TCR beta chain was obtained from a study of hypomethylating agent response in myelodysplastic syndrome. The data were produced by immunoSEQ multiplex PCR, yet TCRdb's version contains in-frame clones alone and is incomplete. The profile covers 6,500 or so clones, with around nine tenths appearing a single time and roughly 16% taken by the ten largest. The source of this sequence is a human donor with myelodysplastic syndrome. Sample: bone marrow, taken before or after starting hypomethylating agent treatment for myelodysplastic syndrome (not recorded which).

The CDR3 loop reads CASSLGGAGLTDTQYF. The CDR3 region has the DNA TGTGCCAGCAGTTTAGGGGGGGCAGGGCTCACAGATACGCAGTATTTT. V usage is TRBV27 and J usage is TRBJ2-3, with D perhaps matching TRBD2 (7 bases). Trimming cost V 2 bases and J 2 bases, with 14 bases left between them. The CDR3 extends over 16 amino acids. Per the germline V gene, CDR1 is MNHEY and CDR2 is SMNVEV (reference sequence).